This TCR beta chain was identified during a study of early T cells in non-severe SARS-CoV-2 infection. TCRdb used MiXCR to reprocess the 5' RACE reads, holding one entry per CDR3 protein. The table includes 85,000 to 95,000 distinct CDR3 sequences, approximately 16% detected once. The CDR3 sequence is 13 residues long. The V and J ends lost 1 base and 4 bases respectively, with 7 bases between them. The germline V gene has CDR1 SGHAT and CDR2 FQNNGV. This chain joins TRBV11-2 and TRBJ2-5; D is ambiguous. The TCR originated in an adult who was a healthcare worker with PCR-confirmed SARS-CoV-2 infection or an uninfected control (not recorded which). The material sequenced was whole blood, taken at baseline. The CDR3 loop reads CASSLGPVETQYF. In DNA form, the CDR3 reads TGTGCCAGCAGCTTAGGACCCGTAGAGACCCAGTACTTC.